Listed below are T cell receptor beta chains from one sample, sequenced in a study of beta chain features in type 1 diabetes. TCRdb's table, derived via immunoSEQ multiplex PCR, lists solely in-frame clones and lacks some. The table records hundreds of thousands of clones, about 14% of them present only once. Sequenced input: naive CD4+ T cells from blood. The receptors were sampled from a man aged 18 to 29 in good health. Each CDR3 is given with its conserved first and last residue. The D gene is left open where the match is weak. Some rows mark clone size as missing; the rest say once, few, many or name a class of expanded clone.

j_call v_call clone_size d_call cdr3_nt cdr3_aa
TRBJ2-4 TRBV6-1 few . TGTGCCAGCAGTAGGACGGTGGAGATCTGGAACATTCAGTACTTC CASSRTVEIWNIQYF
TRBJ2-7 TRBV5-1 . TRBD1 TGCGCCAGCAGCAAGACAGGGGTGAACTACGAGCAGTACTTC CASSKTGVNYEQYF
TRBJ2-5 TRBV27 few TRBD2 TGTGCCAGCGGTACCCTAGCGGGAGTGGGAGAGACCCAGTACTTC CASGTLAGVGETQYF
TRBJ2-7 TRBV2 few . TGTGCCAGCAGTGAAGCTGAGGGACCCCACGAGCAGTACTTC CASSEAEGPHEQYF
TRBJ2-7 TRBV7-2 . TRBD1 TGTGCCAGCAGATTAGGACAGGCTTCCTCCTACGAGCAGTACTTC CASRLGQASSYEQYF
TRBJ2-1 TRBV5-1 few TRBD2 TGCGCCAGCAGCTTGGAGACTAGCGGGATGAGCTCCTACAATGAGCAGTTCTTC CASSLETSGMSSYNEQFF
TRBJ1-5 TRBV4-1 . TRBD1 TGCGCCAGCAGCCACCCTGCCGGGACAGGGGACAATCAGCCCCAGCATTTT CASSHPAGTGDNQPQHF
TRBJ1-1 TRBV6-6 . . TGTGTCGCGGGTGCTTTCATGAACACTGAAGCTTTCTTT CVAGAFMNTEAFF
TRBJ2-7 TRBV7-2 . TRBD2 TGTGCCAGCAGCTCCCCCCTTGGTAGCGGGGCCTACGAGCAGTACTTC CASSSPLGSGAYEQYF
TRBJ1-1 TRBV4-1 . . TGCGCCAGCAGCCAAGGGGCAGCCTTTTCAATGAACACTGAAGCTTTCTTT CASSQGAAFSMNTEAFF